The subject of this entry is one TCR beta chain. Its antigen is still unknown. Germline values: CDR1 MNHEY, CDR2 SVGAGI. The CDR3 length is 13 residues. V was cut by 6 bases and J by 2 bases, with 11 bases left in between. The data belong to a study of cytomegalovirus exposure and HLA in healthy donors. Study-wide results and caveats: The records held CMV serostatus as the only immune exposure information. Researchers reported in a later analysis that a missense DCLRE1C variant was tied to TCR beta V- and J-gene trimming.

PCR involved 60 Vbeta and 13 Jbeta primers. Only in-frame clones appear in the TCRdb table, and some are missing; sequencing was by immunoSEQ multiplex PCR. The sample has about 150,000 clones, 60% to 85% seen once. Sequenced: PBMCs. The sequence came from a woman in her forties in good health and CMV-seronegative. The chain is built from TRBV6-5 and TRBJ2-7, with a tentative D call TRBD2 (6 bases). The CDR3 spells CASRATSTYEQYF. The DNA for the CDR3 is TGTGCCAGCAGGGCGACTAGTACCTACGAGCAGTACTTC.